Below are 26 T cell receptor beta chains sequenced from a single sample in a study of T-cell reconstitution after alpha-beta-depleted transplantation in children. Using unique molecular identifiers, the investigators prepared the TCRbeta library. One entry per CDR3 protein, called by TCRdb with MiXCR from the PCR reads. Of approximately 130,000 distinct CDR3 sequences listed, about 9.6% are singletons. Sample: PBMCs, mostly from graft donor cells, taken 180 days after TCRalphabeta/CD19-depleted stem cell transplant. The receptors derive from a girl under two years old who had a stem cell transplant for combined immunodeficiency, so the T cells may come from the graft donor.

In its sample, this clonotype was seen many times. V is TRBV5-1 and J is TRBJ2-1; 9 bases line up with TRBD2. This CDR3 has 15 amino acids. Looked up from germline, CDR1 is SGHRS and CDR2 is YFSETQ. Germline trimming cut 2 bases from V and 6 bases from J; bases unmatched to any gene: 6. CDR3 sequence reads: CASSFRLAGPNEQFF. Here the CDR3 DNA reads TGCGCCAGCAGCTTTAGGCTAGCGGGGCCCAATGAGCAGTTCTTC.

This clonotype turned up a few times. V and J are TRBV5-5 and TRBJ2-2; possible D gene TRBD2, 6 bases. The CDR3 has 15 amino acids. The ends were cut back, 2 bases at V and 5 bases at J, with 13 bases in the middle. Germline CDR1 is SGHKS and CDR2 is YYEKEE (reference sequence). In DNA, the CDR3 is TGTGCCAGCAGCTTCGGCGGGACGGGGACCGGGGAGCTGTTTTTT. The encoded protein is CASSFGGTGTGELFF.

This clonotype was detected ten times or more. CDR3: CASSVGTGSYEQYF. The CDR3 nucleotides are TGCGCCAGTTCGGTCGGGACGGGCTCCTACGAGCAGTACTTC. The V gene is TRBV4-3, the J gene TRBJ2-7; D may correspond to TRBD1 or TRBD2 (5 bases each). Germline V gives CDR1 LGHNA, CDR2 YSLEER. This CDR3 has 14 residues. V shed 9 bases and J shed 0 bases, with 15 bases lying between them.

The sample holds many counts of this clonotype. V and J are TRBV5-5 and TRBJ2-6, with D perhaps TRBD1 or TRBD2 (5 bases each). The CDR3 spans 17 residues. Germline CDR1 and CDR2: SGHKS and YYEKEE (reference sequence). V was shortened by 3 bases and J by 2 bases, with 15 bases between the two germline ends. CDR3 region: CASSYAVWGTGANVLTF. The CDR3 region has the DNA TGTGCCAGCAGCTATGCTGTGTGGGGGACTGGGGCCAACGTCCTGACTTTC.

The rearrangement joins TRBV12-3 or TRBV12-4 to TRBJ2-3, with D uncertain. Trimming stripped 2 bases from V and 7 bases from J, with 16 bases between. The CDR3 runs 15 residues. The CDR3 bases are TGTGCCAGCAGTTTAAAGGGCGCCCCGGCATATACGCAGTATTTT. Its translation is CASSLKGAPAYTQYF.

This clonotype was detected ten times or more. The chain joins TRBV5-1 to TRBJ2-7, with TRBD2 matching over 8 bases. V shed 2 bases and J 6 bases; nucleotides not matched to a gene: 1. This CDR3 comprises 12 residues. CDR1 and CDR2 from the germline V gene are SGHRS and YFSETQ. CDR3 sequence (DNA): TGCGCCAGCAGCTTTCTAGCGGGCGAGCAGTACTTC. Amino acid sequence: CASSFLAGEQYF.

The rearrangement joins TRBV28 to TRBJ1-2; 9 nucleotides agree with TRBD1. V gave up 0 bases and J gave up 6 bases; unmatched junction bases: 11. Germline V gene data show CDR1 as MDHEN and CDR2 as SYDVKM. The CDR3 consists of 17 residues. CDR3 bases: TGTGCCAGCAGTTTATGGGGCTGGGACAGGGTTAGTGATGGCTACACCTTC. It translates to CASSLWGWDRVSDGYTF.

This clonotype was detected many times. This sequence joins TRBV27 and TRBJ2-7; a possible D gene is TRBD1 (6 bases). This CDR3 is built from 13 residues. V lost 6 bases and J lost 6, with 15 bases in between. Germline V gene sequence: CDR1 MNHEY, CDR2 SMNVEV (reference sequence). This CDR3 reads CASRREQGREQYF. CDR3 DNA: TGTGCCAGCAGAAGGGAACAGGGACGCGAGCAGTACTTC.

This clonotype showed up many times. The CDR3 region has the DNA TGTGCCAGCAGCTCCTTGGGACAGACCTACGAGCAGTACTTC. Translated: CASSSLGQTYEQYF. The rearrangement links TRBV5-6 to TRBJ2-7, with 7 bases identical to TRBD1. V trimming: 3 bases; J trimming: 2 bases; junction bases outside the gene matches: 5. Germline V gene lookup returns CDR1 SGHDT and CDR2 YYEEEE. This CDR3 region has 14 residues.

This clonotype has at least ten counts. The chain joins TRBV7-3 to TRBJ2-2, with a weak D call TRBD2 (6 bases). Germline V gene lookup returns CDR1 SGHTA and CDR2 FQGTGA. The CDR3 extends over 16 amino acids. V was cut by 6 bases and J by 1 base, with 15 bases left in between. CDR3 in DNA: TGTGCCAGCAGTCAATCCGGGACTTTGAACACCGGGGAGCTGTTTTTT. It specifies CASSQSGTLNTGELFF.

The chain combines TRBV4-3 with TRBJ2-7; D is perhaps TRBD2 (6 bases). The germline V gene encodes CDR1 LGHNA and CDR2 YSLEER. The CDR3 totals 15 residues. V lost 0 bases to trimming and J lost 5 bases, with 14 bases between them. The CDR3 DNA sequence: TGCGCCAGCAGCCAAGATCCGGGAGACATACACGAGCAGTACTTC. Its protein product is CASSQDPGDIHEQYF.

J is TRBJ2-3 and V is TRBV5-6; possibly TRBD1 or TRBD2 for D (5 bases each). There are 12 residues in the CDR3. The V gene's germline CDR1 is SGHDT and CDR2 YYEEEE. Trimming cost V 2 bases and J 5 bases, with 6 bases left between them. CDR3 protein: CASSFGGDTQYF. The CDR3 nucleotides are TGTGCCAGCAGCTTTGGGGGAGATACGCAGTATTTT.

CDR3 in DNA: TGTGCCAGCAGCCCCAGCGGGAGAAAGACAGATACGCAGTATTTT. This encodes CASSPSGRKTDTQYF. V gene TRBV12-3 or TRBV12-4 combines with J gene TRBJ2-3; 8 bases are shared with TRBD2. The ends lost 6 bases at V and 3 bases at J; junction bases unmatched: 8. This CDR3 spans 15 amino acids.

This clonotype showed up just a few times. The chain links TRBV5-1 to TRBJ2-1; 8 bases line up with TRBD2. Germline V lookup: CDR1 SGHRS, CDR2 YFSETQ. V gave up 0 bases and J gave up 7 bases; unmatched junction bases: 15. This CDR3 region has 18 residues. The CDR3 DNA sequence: TGCGCCAGCAGCTTGGATTTAGCGGGGTCGTCCTTTGGGAATGAGCAGTTCTTC. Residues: CASSLDLAGSSFGNEQFF.

CDR3 sequence reads: CASSLTGQGGSNEQFF. For the CDR3, the DNA is TGTGCCAGCAGCTTAACGGGGCAGGGAGGGAGCAATGAGCAGTTCTTC. The genes are TRBV7-3 and TRBJ2-1, with 7 bases lining up with TRBD2. From germline, CDR1 is SGHTA and CDR2 FQGTGA. CDR3 length: 16 amino acids. V was pared by 0 bases and J by 6 bases, with 8 bases of the junction left unmatched. Looking up the rest from reference TRBV7-3 and TRBJ2-1 gives the full variable domain: GAGVSQTPSNKVTEKGKYVELRCDPISGHTALYWYRQSLGQGPEFLIYFQGTGAADDSGLPNDRFFAVRPEGSVSTLKIQRTERGDSAVYLCASSLTGQGGSNEQFFGPGTRLTVL.

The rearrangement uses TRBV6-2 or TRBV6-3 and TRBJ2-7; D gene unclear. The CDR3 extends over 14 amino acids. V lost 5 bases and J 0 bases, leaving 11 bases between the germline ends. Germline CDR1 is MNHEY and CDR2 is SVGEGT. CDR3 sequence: CASSISWFSYEQYF. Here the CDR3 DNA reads TGTGCCAGCAGTATTTCGTGGTTCTCCTACGAGCAGTACTTC.

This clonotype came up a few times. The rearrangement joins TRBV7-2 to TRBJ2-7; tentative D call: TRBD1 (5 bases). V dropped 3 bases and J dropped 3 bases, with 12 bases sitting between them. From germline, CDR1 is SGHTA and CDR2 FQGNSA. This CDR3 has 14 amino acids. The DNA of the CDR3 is TGTGCCAGCAGCTTTCGAGGCAGGGTCTACGAGCAGTACTTC. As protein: CASSFRGRVYEQYF.

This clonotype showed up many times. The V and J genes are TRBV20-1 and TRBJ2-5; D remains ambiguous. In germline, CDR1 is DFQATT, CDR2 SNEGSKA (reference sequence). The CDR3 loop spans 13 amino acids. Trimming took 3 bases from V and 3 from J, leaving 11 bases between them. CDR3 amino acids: CSASYPSKETQYF. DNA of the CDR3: TGCAGTGCTAGTTACCCGTCGAAAGAGACCCAGTACTTC.

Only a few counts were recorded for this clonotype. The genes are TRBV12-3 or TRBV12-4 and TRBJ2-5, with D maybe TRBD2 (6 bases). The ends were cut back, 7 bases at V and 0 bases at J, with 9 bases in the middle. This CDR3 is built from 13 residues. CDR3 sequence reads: CASTWGDQETQYF. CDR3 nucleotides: TGTGCCAGCACCTGGGGGGACCAAGAGACCCAGTACTTC.

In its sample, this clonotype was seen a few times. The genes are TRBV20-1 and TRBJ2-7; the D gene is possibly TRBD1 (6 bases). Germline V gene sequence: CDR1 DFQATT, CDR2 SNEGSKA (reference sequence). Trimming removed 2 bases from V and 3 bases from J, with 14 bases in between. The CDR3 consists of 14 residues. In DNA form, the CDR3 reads TGCAGTGCTAGACCCTGGGACACTATCTACGAGCAGTACTTC. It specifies CSARPWDTIYEQYF.

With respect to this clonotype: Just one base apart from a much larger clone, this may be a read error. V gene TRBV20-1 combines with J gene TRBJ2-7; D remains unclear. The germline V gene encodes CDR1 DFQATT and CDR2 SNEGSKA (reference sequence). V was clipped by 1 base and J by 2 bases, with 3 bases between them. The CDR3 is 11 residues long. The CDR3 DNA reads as TGCAGTGCTAGAGGAACCTACGAGCAGTACTTC. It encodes CSARGTYEQYF.

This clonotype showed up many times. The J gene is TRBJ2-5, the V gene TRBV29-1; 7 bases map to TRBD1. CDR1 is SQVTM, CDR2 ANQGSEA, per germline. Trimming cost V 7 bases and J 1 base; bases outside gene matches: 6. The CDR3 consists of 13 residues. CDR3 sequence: CSAQTGTQETQYF. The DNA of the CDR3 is TGCAGCGCCCAGACAGGGACCCAAGAGACCCAGTACTTC.

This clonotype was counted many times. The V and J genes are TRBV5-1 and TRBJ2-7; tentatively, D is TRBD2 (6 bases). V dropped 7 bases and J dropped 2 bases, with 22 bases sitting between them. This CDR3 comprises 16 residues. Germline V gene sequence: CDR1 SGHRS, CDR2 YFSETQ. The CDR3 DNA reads TGCGCCAGCCTCCCTTACGTTGGAGGGGCAGCCTACGAGCAGTACTTC. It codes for CASLPYVGGAAYEQYF.

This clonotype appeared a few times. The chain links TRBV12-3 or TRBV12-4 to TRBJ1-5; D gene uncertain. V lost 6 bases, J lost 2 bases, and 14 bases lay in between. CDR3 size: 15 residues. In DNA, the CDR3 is TGTGCCAGCAGCCCTAGGGCCTTGGGCAATCAGCCCCAGCATTTT. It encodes CASSPRALGNQPQHF.

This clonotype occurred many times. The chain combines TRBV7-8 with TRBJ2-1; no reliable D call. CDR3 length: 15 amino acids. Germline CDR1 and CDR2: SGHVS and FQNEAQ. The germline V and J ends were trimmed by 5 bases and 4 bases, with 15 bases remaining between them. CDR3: CASSLRRLTYNEQFF. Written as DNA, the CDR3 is TGTGCCAGCAGCCTCCGGAGATTAACATACAATGAGCAGTTCTTC.

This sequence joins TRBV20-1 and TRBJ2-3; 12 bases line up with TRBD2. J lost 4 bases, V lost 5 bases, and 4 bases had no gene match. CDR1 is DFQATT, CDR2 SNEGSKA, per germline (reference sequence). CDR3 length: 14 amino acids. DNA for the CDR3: TGCAGTGCTGGTGCTAGCGGGAGGGCAGATACGCAGTATTTT. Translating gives CSAGASGRADTQYF.